Below, 25 T cell receptor beta chains from the same sample are listed, as sequenced in a study of T-cell memory formation after mild COVID-19. TCRdb fed the 5' RACE reads into MiXCR, producing one record per CDR3 protein. The sample gives fewer than 200,000 distinct CDR3 sequences, over 10% of which show up once; roughly 3.4% is in the top ten. What was sequenced was PBMCs or a T cell subset sorted from them (not recorded which). These receptors were collected from a man between 18 and 35 years old who had mild COVID-19 (a few samples of this study predate the infection). Cell type and time point are not known.

This chain joins TRBV29-1 and TRBJ2-6; D is undetermined. Deletions cut 7 bases from V and 1 base from J, with 11 bases between. CDR3 length equals 14 residues. Looked up from germline, CDR1 is SQVTM and CDR2 is ANQGSEA. Here the CDR3 DNA reads TGCAGCGCTAGTATTATTTCTGGGGCCAACGTCCTGACTTTC. It specifies CSASIISGANVLTF.

This clonotype occurred many times. V usage is TRBV6-2 or TRBV6-3 and J usage is TRBJ2-7, with D uncertain. The CDR3 is made up of 12 amino acids. Germline lookup yields CDR1 MNHEY and CDR2 SVGEGT. Trimming shortened V by 4 bases and J by 3 bases, and 7 bases separated the two germline ends. The CDR3 region has the DNA TGTGCCAGCAGTTTGGACGGCTACGAGCAGTACGTC. Translation: CASSLDGYEQYV.

There are a few counts of this clonotype. The chain recombines TRBV5-1 with TRBJ2-3, with D perhaps being TRBD1 or TRBD2 (5 bases each). The germline V gene has CDR1 SGHRS and CDR2 YFSETQ. The ends were cut back, 6 bases at V and 3 bases at J, with 17 bases in the middle. The CDR3 loop spans 15 amino acids. CDR3 in amino acids: CASMSLTRETDTQYF. For the CDR3, the DNA is TGCGCCAGCATGTCGTTGACCAGGGAGACAGATACGCAGTATTTT. The whole variable domain, remainder taken from reference TRBV5-1 and TRBJ2-3, is KAGVTQTPRYLIKTRGQQVTLSCSPISGHRSVSWYQQTPGQGLQFLFEYFSETQRNKGNFPGRFSGRQFSNSRSEMNVSTLELGDSALYLCASMSLTRETDTQYFGPGTRLTVL.

This clonotype was observed once. V and J are TRBV27 and TRBJ2-7, with 10 bases identical to TRBD1. Germline-derived CDR1 and CDR2 are MNHEY and SMNVEV (reference sequence). V lost 6 bases, J lost 3 bases, and 8 bases stayed unmatched. This CDR3 contains 15 residues. For the CDR3, the DNA is TGTGCCAGCAGACATACCGGACAGGGGGTCTACGAGCAGTACGTC. Protein: CASRHTGQGVYEQYV.

This clonotype was picked up a small number of times. The J gene is TRBJ1-3, the V gene TRBV7-9, with no clear D. CDR3 length: 14 residues. Germline V gene data show CDR1 as SEHNR and CDR2 as FQNEAQ (reference sequence). V lost 3 bases and J lost 2, with 8 bases in between. CDR3 protein: CASSFEGAGNTIYF. The DNA for the CDR3 is TGTGCCAGCAGCTTTGAGGGAGCTGGAAACACCATATATTTT. The complete variable domain, with remaining parts taken from reference TRBV7-9 and TRBJ1-3, reads DTGVSQNPRHKITKRGQNVTFRCDPISEHNRLYWYRQTLGQGPEFLTYFQNEAQLEKSRLLSDRFSAERPKGSFSTLEIQRTEQGDSAMYLCASSFEGAGNTIYFGEGSWLTVV.

This clonotype was seen repeatedly, ten times or more. The rearrangement links TRBV20-1 to TRBJ2-3; D unclear. V was shortened by 2 bases and J by 1 base, with 7 bases between the two germline ends. The CDR3 loop spans 13 amino acids. Germline-derived CDR1 and CDR2 are DFQATT and SNEGSKA (reference sequence). The CDR3 DNA follows: TGCAGTGCTAGAACTTCCGGCACAGATACGCAGTATTTT. Its protein is CSARTSGTDTQYF.

The V gene is TRBV5-6, the J gene TRBJ2-7, with D unclear. CDR1 is SGHDT and CDR2 is YYEEEE in the germline V gene. CDR3 length equals 14 residues. With 4 bases removed from V and 1 base from J, the gap between germline ends came to 12 bases. The CDR3 spells CASSRPDGSYEQYF. Written as DNA, the CDR3 is TGTGCCAGCAGCCGCCCGGACGGATCCTACGAGCAGTACTTC.

Only a few counts were recorded for this clonotype. This chain connects TRBV7-9 to TRBJ1-6, with 11 bases identical to TRBD1. This CDR3 is built from 17 residues. The J segment lost 9 bases and the V segment lost 1 base, leaving 8 bases of the junction unmatched. CDR1 SEHNR and CDR2 FQNEAQ come from the germline V gene (reference sequence). CDR3 region: CASSLGAPGQGGSPLHF. CDR3 sequence (DNA): TGTGCCAGCAGCTTAGGGGCCCCGGGACAGGGGGGTTCACCCCTCCACTTT.

The sample holds many counts of this clonotype. The rearrangement joins TRBV10-3 to TRBJ1-3; perhaps TRBD1 as D (5 bases). CDR1 and CDR2 from the germline V gene are ENHRY and SYGVKD. The V and J ends lost 8 bases and 0 bases respectively, with 5 bases between them. The CDR3 is 12 amino acids. In DNA form, the CDR3 reads TGTGCCATCCAGGGCTCTGGAAACACCATATATTTT. Its protein is CAIQGSGNTIYF.

The chain couples TRBV5-1 to TRBJ2-5, with D unclear. Trimming removed 0 bases from V and 5 bases from J, with 11 bases in between. CDR3 length: 14 amino acids. Per the germline V gene, CDR1 is SGHRS and CDR2 is YFSETQ. DNA for the CDR3: TGCGCCAGCAGCTTGGCCGGGTCGGAGGAGACCCAGTACTTC. Translated: CASSLAGSEETQYF.

This clonotype was picked up a small number of times. The chain carries TRBV7-6 and TRBJ2-1, with 11 nucleotides matching TRBD2. This CDR3 is built from 16 residues. V trimming: 2 bases; J trimming: 2 bases; junction bases outside the gene matches: 2. CDR1 is SGHVS and CDR2 is FNYEAQ in the germline V gene. The CDR3 sequence: CASSLSTSGAYNEQFF. In DNA form, the CDR3 reads TGTGCCAGCAGCTTATCGACTAGCGGGGCCTACAATGAGCAGTTCTTC.

This clonotype came up a few times. The chain joins TRBV6-1 to TRBJ2-7, with D possibly TRBD1 on 6 matching bases. V lost 6 bases and J lost 1, with 13 bases in between. CDR3 length: 14 amino acids. The germline gives CDR1 MNHNS, CDR2 SASEGT. Here the CDR3 reads CASSPTGVSYEQYV. The CDR3 region has the DNA TGTGCCAGCAGCCCGACAGGCGTGTCCTACGAGCAGTACGTC.

The V gene is TRBV7-9, the J gene TRBJ2-7; D gene uncertain. The CDR3 is made up of 14 amino acids. CDR1 is SEHNR and CDR2 is FQNEAQ in the germline V gene (reference sequence). Trimming pared 5 bases from V and 4 bases from J, leaving 15 bases between. CDR3 bases: TGTGCCAGCAGCCTCCTCGGAGTGCGGTACGAGCAGTACTTC. It yields the protein CASSLLGVRYEQYF.

J is TRBJ1-5 and V is TRBV5-5; the D gene is possibly TRBD1 (6 bases). V shed 3 bases and J shed 4 bases, with 14 bases lying between them. The germline V gene encodes CDR1 SGHKS and CDR2 YYEKEE (reference sequence). The CDR3 is 15 amino acids. The CDR3 DNA reads TGTGCCAGCAGCTGGGGACCACAGGGTAATCAGCCCCAGCATTTT. This encodes CASSWGPQGNQPQHF.

J is TRBJ1-1 and V is TRBV19; 7 positions match TRBD1. V dropped 5 bases and J dropped 3; count of bases not matched to a gene: 12. This CDR3 is built from 16 residues. Per the germline V gene, CDR1 is LNHDA and CDR2 is SQIVND (reference sequence). CDR3 protein: CASSPRTGPKYTEAFF. DNA of the CDR3: TGTGCCAGTAGTCCCCGGACAGGCCCAAAATACACTGAAGCTTTCTTT.

This chain joins TRBV7-2 and TRBJ2-3; D unclear. Trimming stripped 3 bases from V and 12 bases from J, with 10 bases between. CDR3 size: 11 residues. CDR1 and CDR2 from the germline V gene are SGHTA and FQGNSA. The CDR3 DNA reads TGTGCCAGCAGCTTCCAGGACCTTCAGTATTTT. Its translation is CASSFQDLQYF. Complete variable domain (other parts from reference TRBV7-2 and TRBJ2-3): GAGVSQSPSNKVTEKGKDVELRCDPISGHTALYWYRQSLGQGLEFLIYFQGNSAPDKSGLPSDRFSAERTGGSVSTLTIQRTQQEDSAVYLCASSFQDLQYFGPGTRLTVL.

In its sample, this clonotype was seen a few times. This rearrangement joins TRBV5-5 to TRBJ1-6; TRBD1 matches 10 bases. The CDR3 runs 17 residues. Germline V lookup: CDR1 SGHKS, CDR2 YYEKEE (reference sequence). After removal of 1 base from V and 6 bases from J, the junction contained 7 bases not matched to a gene. This CDR3 is CASSLLWTGGSNSPLHF. As DNA, the CDR3 is TGTGCCAGCAGCTTGTTATGGACAGGGGGAAGTAATTCACCCCTCCACTTT.

This clonotype was counted between two and nine times. V usage is TRBV24-1 and J usage is TRBJ2-1; D remains ambiguous. V was clipped by 5 bases and J by 10 bases, with 14 bases between them. CDR3 length: 13 residues. The V gene's germline CDR1 is KGHDR and CDR2 SFDVKD. The CDR3, as DNA: TGTGCCACCAGTGGGACGGACCTGGGGGAGCAGTTCTTC. Residues: CATSGTDLGEQFF.

A few counts support this clonotype. V gene TRBV20-1 combines with J gene TRBJ2-1; D is unresolved. Germline loops: CDR1 DFQATT, CDR2 SNEGSKA (reference sequence). The germline V and J ends were trimmed by 3 bases and 2 bases, with 5 bases remaining between them. The CDR3 consists of 12 residues. The CDR3: CSASVAYNEQFF. Here the CDR3 DNA reads TGCAGTGCTAGTGTAGCCTACAATGAGCAGTTCTTC.

The table lists this clonotype with a few counts. This sequence joins TRBV12-3 or TRBV12-4 and TRBJ2-3; 8 positions match TRBD1. The CDR3 has 16 residues. Trimming cost V 6 bases and J 4 bases; bases outside gene matches: 12. The CDR3, as DNA: TGTGCCAGCAGACCGGGGACAGGTCGTGGTCCAGATACGCAGTATTTT. Amino acid sequence: CASRPGTGRGPDTQYF.

CDR3: CASSPIVAGQETQYF. The CDR3 DNA sequence: TGTGCCAGCAGCCCCATTGTGGCAGGGCAAGAGACCCAGTACTTC. The chain has TRBV5-4 and TRBJ2-5; D is perhaps TRBD1 (5 bases). Trimming shortened V by 4 bases and J by 2 bases, and 15 bases separated the two germline ends. The germline CDR1 and CDR2 sequences are SGHNT and YYREEE (reference sequence). This CDR3 contains 15 residues. The whole variable domain, remainder taken from reference TRBV5-4 and TRBJ2-5, is ETGVTQSPTHLIKTRGQQVTLRCSSQSGHNTVSWYQQALGQGPQFIFQYYREEENGRGNFPPRFSGLQFPNYSSELNVNALELDDSALYLCASSPIVAGQETQYFGPGTRLLVL.

There are a few counts of this clonotype. This sequence joins TRBV5-1 and TRBJ2-3; 7 nucleotides match TRBD1. The germline gives CDR1 SGHRS, CDR2 YFSETQ. This CDR3 spans 15 amino acids. V trimming: 3 bases; J trimming: 6 bases; junction bases outside the gene matches: 10. CDR3 loop: CASSSGGQVQDTQYF. DNA of the CDR3: TGCGCCAGCAGCTCCGGAGGACAGGTTCAGGATACGCAGTATTTT.

This clonotype occurred a few times. The J gene is TRBJ2-3, the V gene TRBV7-9; D tentatively fits TRBD1 or TRBD2 (6 bases each). CDR1 and CDR2 from the germline V gene are SEHNR and FQNEAQ (reference sequence). With 5 bases removed from V and 4 bases from J, the gap between germline ends came to 16 bases. CDR3 length equals 15 residues. Here the CDR3 reads CASSPRGGPADTQYF. CDR3 nucleotide sequence: TGTGCCAGCAGCCCGAGAGGGGGGCCGGCAGATACGCAGTATTTT.

In this sample, this clonotype turned up a few times. The chain recombines TRBV4-2 with TRBJ2-4; tentatively, D is TRBD2 (5 bases). Germline V gene sequence: CDR1 LGHNA, CDR2 YNFKEQ. The CDR3 runs to 15 residues. V lost 4 bases and J 8 bases, leaving 18 bases between the germline ends. This chain's CDR3 is CASSRLAGPGDIQYF. CDR3 coding DNA: TGTGCCAGCAGCCGTCTTGCAGGACCCGGGGACATTCAGTACTTC.

This clonotype has a count of ten or more. The chain combines TRBV27 with TRBJ2-5, with D hard to call. Germline values: CDR1 MNHEY, CDR2 SMNVEV (reference sequence). V shed 3 bases and J shed 5 bases, with 10 bases lying between them. CDR3 length: 13 residues. CDR3 sequence reads: CASSFRVRETQYF. The CDR3 DNA follows: TGTGCCAGCAGTTTTCGAGTGAGGGAGACCCAGTACTTC.